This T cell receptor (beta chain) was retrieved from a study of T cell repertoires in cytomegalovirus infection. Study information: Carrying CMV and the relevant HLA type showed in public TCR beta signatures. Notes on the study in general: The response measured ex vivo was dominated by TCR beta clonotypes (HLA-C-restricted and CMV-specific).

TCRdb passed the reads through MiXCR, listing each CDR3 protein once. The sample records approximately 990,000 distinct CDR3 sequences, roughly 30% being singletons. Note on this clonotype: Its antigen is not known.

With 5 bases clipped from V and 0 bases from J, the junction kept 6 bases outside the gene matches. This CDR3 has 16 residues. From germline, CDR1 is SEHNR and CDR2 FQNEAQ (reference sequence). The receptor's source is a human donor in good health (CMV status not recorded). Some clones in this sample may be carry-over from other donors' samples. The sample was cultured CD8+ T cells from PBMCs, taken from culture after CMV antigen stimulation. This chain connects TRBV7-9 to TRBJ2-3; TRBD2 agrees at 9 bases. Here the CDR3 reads CASSNRLAESTDTQYF. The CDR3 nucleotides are TGTGCCAGCAGCAACCGACTAGCGGAGAGCACAGATACGCAGTATTTT. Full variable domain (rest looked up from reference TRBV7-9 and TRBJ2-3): DTGVSQNPRHKITKRGQNVTFRCDPISEHNRLYWYRQTLGQGPEFLTYFQNEAQLEKSRLLSDRFSAERPKGSFSTLEIQRTEQGDSAMYLCASSNRLAESTDTQYFGPGTRLTVL.